One sample yielded the 7 T cell receptor beta chains listed below, sequenced in a study of blood T cell repertoires in COVID-19. The repertoire was sequenced with immunoSEQ multiplex PCR; TCRdb's copy has only in-frame clones and lacks some. Of around 360,000 clones listed, roughly 86% are singletons. Material: PBMCs or T cells enriched from blood (not recorded which). The source is a man aged 40-50 years in a cohort exposed to, infected with or recovered from COVID-19 (not recorded which).

The rearrangement joins TRBV5-1 to TRBJ1-5; no firm D call. Germline CDR1 reads SGHRS; CDR2 reads YFSETQ. V lost 0 bases to trimming and J lost 5 bases, with 9 bases between them. This CDR3 contains 14 residues. CDR3 nucleotides: TGCGCCAGCAGCTTGGACGGTCCGTATCAGCCCCAGCATTTT. It yields the protein CASSLDGPYQPQHF.

In its sample, this clone was seen a few times. The V and J genes are TRBV7-3 and TRBJ2-7; possibly TRBD2 for D (5 bases). The CDR3 length is 13 residues. Trimming stripped 1 base from V and 4 bases from J, with 8 bases between. Germline CDR1 SGHTA, CDR2 FQGTGA. DNA of the CDR3: TGTGCCAGCAGCTTAAATACGGGATACGAGCAGTACTTC. Translated: CASSLNTGYEQYF.

The V gene is TRBV19, the J gene TRBJ2-1; D is unresolved. The V gene's germline CDR1 is LNHDA and CDR2 SQIVND (reference sequence). Trimming stripped 2 bases from V and 3 bases from J, with 8 bases between. The CDR3 has 14 amino acids. The CDR3 protein is CASSITSFYNEQFF. The CDR3 nucleotides are TGTGCCAGTAGTATAACGAGCTTCTACAATGAGCAGTTCTTC.

This sequence joins TRBV7-9 and TRBJ1-1; 7 bases line up with TRBD1. CDR1 SEHNR and CDR2 FQNEAQ come from the germline V gene (reference sequence). This CDR3 is 15 amino acids long. The V segment lost 2 bases and the J segment 1 base; nucleotides outside the gene matches: 4. In nucleotides, the CDR3 is TGTGCCAGCAGCTTACGGACAGGACGGAACACTGAAGCTTTCTTT. Amino acids: CASSLRTGRNTEAFF. Looking up the rest from reference TRBV7-9 and TRBJ1-1 gives the full variable domain: DTGVSQNPRHKITKRGQNVTFRCDPISEHNRLYWYRQTLGQGPEFLTYFQNEAQLEKSRLLSDRFSAERPKGSFSTLEIQRTEQGDSAMYLCASSLRTGRNTEAFFGQGTRLTVV.

The rearrangement links TRBV19 to TRBJ1-5; 9 nucleotides line up with TRBD1. J gave up 0 bases and V 6 bases, and 3 bases lay outside the gene matches. The CDR3 totals 15 residues. Looked up from germline, CDR1 is LNHDA and CDR2 is SQIVND (reference sequence). The CDR3 region is CASRDRGHSNQPQHF. The CDR3, as DNA: TGTGCCAGTAGGGACAGGGGACATAGCAATCAGCCCCAGCATTTT.

The chain has TRBV7-2 and TRBJ2-1; TRBD2 agrees at 7 bases. Losses at the gene ends were 3 bases for V and 9 bases for J; bases not matched to a gene: 11. CDR1 and CDR2 from the germline V gene are SGHTA and FQGNSA. The CDR3 runs 15 residues. The DNA of the CDR3 is TGTGCCAGCAGCTTGACCGGGACTACCAGCCTTGAGCAGTTCTTC. This gives the protein CASSLTGTTSLEQFF. Complete variable domain (other parts from reference TRBV7-2 and TRBJ2-1): GAGVSQSPSNKVTEKGKDVELRCDPISGHTALYWYRQSLGQGLEFLIYFQGNSAPDKSGLPSDRFSAERTGGSVSTLTIQRTQQEDSAVYLCASSLTGTTSLEQFFGPGTRLTVL.

Concerning this clone: Other DNA sequences in this specimen translate into the identical CDR3. This chain connects TRBV11-2 to TRBJ1-1; perhaps TRBD1 as D (5 bases). CDR1 SGHAT and CDR2 FQNNGV come from the germline V gene. There are 12 residues in the CDR3. Trimming took off 1 base at V and 5 bases at J, with 5 bases between the two ends. The CDR3 bases are TGTGCCAGCAGCTTAGGACAGACTGAAGCTTTCTTT. Protein sequence: CASSLGQTEAFF. Together with reference TRBV11-2 and TRBJ1-1, the CDR3 gives the full variable domain: EAGVAQSPRYKIIEKRQSVAFWCNPISGHATLYWYQQILGQGPKLLIQFQNNGVVDDSQLPKDRFSAERLKGVDSTLKIQPAKLEDSAVYLCASSLGQTEAFFGQGTRLTVV.